A selection of T cell receptor beta chains follows, all from one sample in a study of cytomegalovirus exposure and HLA in healthy donors. The assay was immunoSEQ multiplex PCR, and TCRdb's table has in-frame clones only and misses some. Among 130,000 or so clones, 6.5% to 9.5% were seen once, and the ten largest hold around 5.8%. Source material: PBMCs. The source is a woman in her thirties or forties in good health and CMV-seropositive. Each CDR3 is given with its conserved first and last residue. The D gene is left open where the match is weak. Clone size is shown for a subset of rows, as once, few, many or a class of expanded clone.

v_call: TRBV29-1; clone_size: .; j_call: TRBJ2-1; d_call: TRBD2; cdr3_aa: CSVEGGGGAENEQFF; cdr3_nt: TGCAGCGTTGAAGGAGGCGGGGGGGCCGAGAATGAGCAGTTCTTC
v_call: TRBV11-1; clone_size: .; j_call: TRBJ2-5; d_call: TRBD2; cdr3_aa: CASSYPRAGGQETQYF; cdr3_nt: TGTGCCAGCAGCTACCCGCGGGCGGGGGGACAAGAGACCCAGTACTTC
v_call: TRBV9; clone_size: few; j_call: TRBJ1-2; d_call: TRBD1; cdr3_aa: CASSSTGGAEGYTF; cdr3_nt: TGTGCCAGCAGCTCAACAGGGGGCGCGGAAGGCTACACCTTC
v_call: TRBV7-6; clone_size: .; j_call: TRBJ1-2; d_call: TRBD1; cdr3_aa: CASSPRTGGGYTF; cdr3_nt: TGTGCCAGCAGCCCTAGGACAGGGGGGGGCTACACCTTC
v_call: TRBV19; clone_size: .; j_call: TRBJ1-4; d_call: TRBD1; cdr3_aa: CATQRTGHNEKLFF; cdr3_nt: TGTGCCACCCAACGGACAGGGCATAATGAAAAACTGTTTTTT
v_call: TRBV6-1; clone_size: .; j_call: TRBJ2-7; d_call: .; cdr3_aa: CASCRDFSYEQYF; cdr3_nt: TGTGCCTCCTGCCGGGATTTCTCCTACGAGCAGTACTTC
v_call: TRBV7-2; clone_size: .; j_call: TRBJ1-2; d_call: .; cdr3_aa: CASSLVGGADGYTF; cdr3_nt: TGTGCCAGCAGCTTAGTTGGTGGGGCCGATGGCTACACCTTC
v_call: TRBV10-3; clone_size: few; j_call: TRBJ1-1; d_call: .; cdr3_aa: CAISERESDTEAFF; cdr3_nt: TGTGCCATCAGTGAGCGAGAGTCCGACACTGAAGCTTTCTTT
v_call: TRBV7-8; clone_size: .; j_call: TRBJ1-5; d_call: .; cdr3_aa: CASSLGTLNQPQHF; cdr3_nt: TGTGCCAGCAGCCTCGGGACACTTAATCAGCCCCAGCATTTT
v_call: TRBV30; clone_size: .; j_call: TRBJ2-1; d_call: .; cdr3_aa: CAWSGGPREQFF; cdr3_nt: TGTGCCTGGAGTGGGGGCCCTCGGGAGCAGTTCTTC
v_call: TRBV19; clone_size: .; j_call: TRBJ2-7; d_call: TRBD2; cdr3_aa: CASSISGGSSYEQYF; cdr3_nt: TGTGCCAGTAGTATTAGCGGGGGGAGCTCCTACGAGCAGTACTTC
v_call: TRBV5-1; clone_size: .; j_call: TRBJ2-7; d_call: TRBD2; cdr3_aa: CASSITGTSGGASYEQYF; cdr3_nt: TGCGCCAGCAGCATCACCGGGACTAGCGGGGGGGCCTCCTACGAGCAGTACTTC
v_call: TRBV29-1; clone_size: .; j_call: TRBJ1-2; d_call: .; cdr3_aa: CSVEEGANYGYTF; cdr3_nt: TGCAGCGTTGAGGAGGGCGCTAACTATGGCTACACCTTC
v_call: TRBV5-6; clone_size: few; j_call: TRBJ1-5; d_call: .; cdr3_aa: CASSWRDSNQPQHF; cdr3_nt: TGTGCCAGCAGCTGGCGGGACAGCAATCAGCCCCAGCATTTT
v_call: TRBV6-4; clone_size: .; j_call: TRBJ2-3; d_call: TRBD2; cdr3_aa: CASSDSGGATDTQYF; cdr3_nt: TGTGCCAGCAGTGACTCCGGGGGGGCCACAGATACGCAGTATTTT
v_call: TRBV5-8; clone_size: .; j_call: TRBJ2-7; d_call: .; cdr3_aa: CASSLGGQGAPFYEQYF; cdr3_nt: TGTGCCAGCAGCTTGGGGGGTCAGGGTGCACCCTTTTACGAGCAGTACTTC
v_call: TRBV6-5; clone_size: .; j_call: TRBJ1-5; d_call: TRBD1; cdr3_aa: CASRRTGRNQPQHF; cdr3_nt: TGTGCCAGCAGACGGACAGGGAGGAATCAGCCCCAGCATTTT
v_call: TRBV28; clone_size: few; j_call: TRBJ2-7; d_call: TRBD1; cdr3_aa: CASRDSTRGNEQYF; cdr3_nt: TGTGCCAGCAGAGATTCAACCAGGGGGAACGAGCAGTACTTC
v_call: TRBV29-1; clone_size: few; j_call: TRBJ2-7; d_call: TRBD1; cdr3_aa: CSVVEFAPDRVSEQYF; cdr3_nt: TGCAGCGTTGTAGAATTCGCCCCGGACAGGGTAAGCGAGCAGTACTTC
v_call: TRBV7-2; clone_size: .; j_call: TRBJ1-1; d_call: TRBD1; cdr3_aa: CASSLKGQGARAFF; cdr3_nt: TGTGCCAGCAGCTTAAAGGGGCAGGGGGCGCGAGCTTTCTTT